This T cell receptor (beta chain) was profiled in a study of regulatory T cells in long-lasting Graves disease. Both iRepertoire HTBI primers and Arm-PCR of CDR3 regions were used to build the TCR beta libraries. TCRdb re-called the multiplex PCR reads through MiXCR, storing one row per CDR3 protein. Counted here are approximately 400,000 distinct CDR3 sequences, around 24% occurring once; the ten biggest clones make up about a quarter. Whole-study results and caveats: Exclusively peripheral blood, rather than thyroid tissue, was studied. TRBV28, TRBJ1-2 and TRBJ2-5 were favored in persistent disease.

Looked up from germline, CDR1 is SGHDN and CDR2 is FVKESK. The CDR3 has 14 residues. Between the trimmed V and J ends, which lost 3 bases and 7 bases, there was a span of 15 bases. This clonotype was observed a handful of times. Antigen: not known. The sample's time point: persistent/refractory GD, antithyroid drugs over 5 years with positive TRAb. The TCR library was prepared using RNA isolated from PBMCs. Patients came through an endocrinology department, and that department was in Xi'an, China. Here the sequenced sample was peripheral blood mononuclear cells (PBMCs), taken when the disease was refractory, from a patient treated with antithyroid drugs. The chain combines TRBV14 with TRBJ2-5; D is ambiguous. The receptor was isolated from a female donor with Graves disease. In nucleotides, the CDR3 is TGTGCCAGCAGCCATAGAACGCCATTTGTGACCCAGTACTTC. Translating it yields CASSHRTPFVTQYF.